This T cell receptor (beta chain) was captured by sequencing in a study of breast tumors, draining lymph nodes, adjacent tissues. This CDR3 comprises 14 residues. Germline V gives CDR1 MNHEY, CDR2 SVGAGI. Germline trimming cut 4 bases from V and 2 bases from J; bases unmatched to any gene: 2. Whole-study results and caveats: Tumors had less TCR diversity than lymph nodes, more than nontumor tissue. Findings are consistent with lymph node origin and intratumoral expansion of most tumor T cells. Data only fit, rather than demonstrated, lymph node origin of most tumor T cells.

TCRdb reprocessed the multiplex PCR reads via MiXCR and lists one record per CDR3 protein. The table lists 200,000 or so distinct CDR3 sequences, roughly 31% of them singletons, with 4% to 4.5% in the top ten. There are many counts of this clonotype. Its specificity is not known. The lymph nodes were axillary draining lymph nodes from breast cancer patients. The sequence was obtained from a female donor with breast cancer. Some clones in this sample may be carry-over from other donors' samples. This chain joins TRBV6-5 and TRBJ2-3; 8 nucleotides line up with TRBD2. What was sequenced was axillary lymph node tissue. The CDR3 sequence: CASSLAGNTDTQYF. In nucleotides, the CDR3 is TGTGCCAGCAGTTTAGCGGGGAACACAGATACGCAGTATTTT.